What follows is one T cell receptor beta chain and its context. Sequencing was performed with immunoSEQ multiplex PCR; in TCRdb, only in-frame clones are kept and a portion is missing. The profile covers 150,000 to 200,000 clones, with around 83% appearing a single time and roughly 3.1% taken by the ten largest. The sample originates from a study of blood T cell repertoires in COVID-19. Trimming removed 3 bases from V and 3 bases from J, with 11 bases in between. The CDR3 contains 13 residues. The germline gives CDR1 GTSNPN, CDR2 SVGIG (reference sequence). Input material: PBMCs or T cells enriched from blood (not recorded which). The receptor's source is a woman in her thirties who had been exposed to COVID-19. The chain joins TRBV30 to TRBJ1-1; possibly TRBD1 for D (6 bases). The CDR3 spells CAWREQGYTEAFF. The CDR3 DNA follows: TGTGCCTGGAGGGAACAGGGCTACACTGAAGCTTTCTTT.